The sequence of this TCR beta chain was determined in a study of siplizumab effects on memory and regulatory T cells. Study results and limitations: Siplizumab brought about a significant reduction in alloreactive sequences traceable to unstimulated CD4+ memory cells.

Remarks on this clone: Its antigen remains unknown.

Assays captured about 10^5 TCR templates per sample. Using immunoSEQ multiplex PCR, the repertoire was profiled, and TCRdb retains in-frame clones only, with some absent. The sample includes some 100,000 clones, roughly 96% of them seen just once. The CDR3 is 13 amino acids. V lost 6 bases to trimming and J lost 0 bases, with 8 bases between them. The germline CDR1 and CDR2 sequences are ENHRY and SYGVKD. Naive, memory, effector memory and TEMRA subsets that were unstimulated underwent sequencing in three donor pairs. The rearrangement joins TRBV10-3 to TRBJ2-5, with no clear D. The material sequenced was naive CD4+ T cells sorted from blood. The receptor was derived from a human donor in good health. The CDR3 region has the DNA TGTGCCATCAGCTGGCAGGACCAAGAGACCCAGTACTTC. It specifies CAISWQDQETQYF.